This T cell receptor (beta chain) was observed in a study of Graves' ophthalmopathy and Graves' hyperthyroidism. CDR3 size: 13 residues. The V and J ends lost 0 bases and 5 bases, in that order; junction bases with no gene match: 3. The germline CDR1 and CDR2 sequences are DFQATT and SNEGSKA (reference sequence). This clonotype was observed many times. As the template, RNA transcripts were used to amplify TCR beta CDR3 regions. Scientists carried out first-round RT-PCR using HTBI primers and then a second-round multiplex PCR. TCRdb re-derived calls from the multiplex PCR reads in MiXCR, one entry per CDR3 protein. In the table there are almost 750,000 distinct CDR3 sequences, 35% to 50% of which are singletons.

The clonotype was recovered from an adult man with Graves' ophthalmopathy. V gene TRBV20-1 combines with J gene TRBJ2-5; 7 bases agree with TRBD2. Sequencing was performed on peripheral blood. The CDR3 reads CSARDGRTETQYF. The CDR3 DNA reads TGCAGTGCTAGAGACGGGAGGACTGAGACCCAGTACTTC.